Each of the 12 T cell receptor beta chains below was sequenced from the same sample in a study of blood T cell repertoires in COVID-19. Profiling relied on immunoSEQ multiplex PCR, and the TCRdb table lists in-frame clones only, not all of them. Of 300,000 to 400,000 clones listed, more than 75% are singletons. Material for sequencing was peripheral blood. These receptors were taken from a man aged 50 to 59 with active or convalescent COVID-19.

The count of this clone is one. The gene calls are TRBV11-3 and TRBJ2-5; 12 bases match TRBD2. CDR3 length: 15 residues. The germline gives CDR1 SGHNT, CDR2 YENEEA. The junction had 4 bases not matched to a gene; V was cut back by 6 bases and J by 2 bases. The CDR3 DNA sequence: TGTGCCAGCAGTCGTGGACTAGCGGGGCAAGAGACCCAGTACTTC. Residues: CASSRGLAGQETQYF.

V is TRBV24-1 and J is TRBJ1-2; D unclear. CDR3 length: 13 amino acids. Germline V gene data show CDR1 as KGHDR and CDR2 as SFDVKD. V was pared by 5 bases and J by 4 bases, with 10 bases between. In nucleotides, the CDR3 is TGTGCCACCAGTGCCCCTGACACCTATGGCTACACCTTC. Encoded protein: CATSAPDTYGYTF.

The V call is TRBV9, the J call TRBJ2-1, with D uncertain. CDR3 length equals 12 residues. Trimming shortened V by 4 bases and J by 8 bases, and 10 bases separated the two germline ends. In germline, CDR1 is SGDLS, CDR2 YYNGEE. The CDR3 coding sequence is TGTGCCAGCAGCCCCCAGTTCCATGAGCAGTTCTTC. It encodes CASSPQFHEQFF.

This rearrangement joins TRBV5-1 to TRBJ1-1; D uncertain. The length of the CDR3 is 14 residues. Trimming removed 4 bases from V and 1 base from J, with 11 bases in between. From germline, CDR1 is SGHRS and CDR2 YFSETQ. CDR3 nucleotide sequence: TGCGCCAGCAGCCCAGCAGGTCCGAACACTGAAGCTTTCTTT. Residues: CASSPAGPNTEAFF.

The gene calls are TRBV5-5 and TRBJ2-3; a possible D gene is TRBD1 (6 bases). V lost 0 bases to trimming and J lost 6 bases, with 11 bases between them. This CDR3 is 14 amino acids long. The germline CDR1 and CDR2 sequences are SGHKS and YYEKEE (reference sequence). This chain's CDR3 is CASSLVRTADTQYF. CDR3 in DNA: TGTGCCAGCAGCTTGGTCAGGACAGCGGATACGCAGTATTTT. Based on the CDR3 plus reference TRBV5-5 and TRBJ2-3, the full variable domain is DAGVTQSPTHLIKTRGQQVTLRCSPISGHKSVSWYQQVLGQGPQFIFQYYEKEERGRGNFPDRFSARQFPNYSSELNVNALLLGDSALYLCASSLVRTADTQYFGPGTRLTVL.

This clone was picked up one time. The chain recombines TRBV28 with TRBJ2-7; 11 nucleotides match TRBD2. Germline V gene data show CDR1 as MDHEN and CDR2 as SYDVKM. This CDR3 has 14 residues. With 6 bases clipped from V and 4 bases from J, the junction kept 5 bases outside the gene matches. The CDR3: CASRDSGGAYEQYF. For the CDR3, the DNA is TGTGCCAGCAGGGATAGCGGGGGGGCTTACGAGCAGTACTTC.

The rearrangement links TRBV11-3 to TRBJ2-7; no clear D gene. Trimming stripped 0 bases from V and 1 base from J, with 7 bases between. This CDR3 has 14 residues. The V gene's germline CDR1 is SGHNT and CDR2 YENEEA. The CDR3 DNA follows: TGTGCCAGCAGCTTAGACAGTTCTTCCTACGAGCAGTACTTC. As protein: CASSLDSSSYEQYF. The full variable domain, its missing parts supplied by reference TRBV11-3 and TRBJ2-7, is EAGVVQSPRYKIIEKKQPVAFWCNPISGHNTLYWYLQNLGQGPELLIRYENEEAVDDSQLPKDRFSAERLKGVDSTLKIQPAELGDSAVYLCASSLDSSSYEQYFGPGTRLTVT.

The V gene is TRBV6-2 or TRBV6-3, the J gene TRBJ1-2; possible D gene TRBD1, 6 bases. CDR3 length equals 17 residues. V lost 5 bases and J lost 8, with 27 bases in between. Germline V gives CDR1 MNHEY, CDR2 SVGEGT. The DNA for the CDR3 is TGTGCCAGCAGTCGTAGGCTAGGCATAGGGACACAGGGAGGCTACACCTTC. Translation gives CASSRRLGIGTQGGYTF.

Comments on this clone: At one end, the junction sequence differs from germline, possibly due to a read error. The V and J genes are TRBV11-3 and TRBJ2-1; TRBD2 matches at 10 bases. Germline assignment: CDR1 SGHNT and CDR2 YENEEA. This CDR3 spans 15 amino acids. The CDR3 bases are TGTGCCAGCAGCATAGAGACTAGCGGGTACAATGAGCAGTTCTTC. Its translation: CASSIETSGYNEQFF.

This clone has only one observation. V usage is TRBV18 and J usage is TRBJ2-3; a possible D gene is TRBD2 (5 bases). V lost 2 bases and J 7 bases, leaving 10 bases between the germline ends. Germline CDR1 reads KGHSH; CDR2 reads LQKENI. The CDR3 totals 13 residues. The DNA for the CDR3 is TGTGCCAGCTCACCAGGGAACGGGAATACGCAGTATTTT. Amino acid sequence: CASSPGNGNTQYF.

The rearrangement links TRBV5-1 to TRBJ2-3; TRBD1 matches at 8 bases. The length of the CDR3 is 14 residues. Germline-derived CDR1 and CDR2 are SGHRS and YFSETQ. Trimming took 4 bases from V and 5 from J; bases not matched to a gene: 6. CDR3 amino acids: CASSRTGPKDTQYF. The CDR3, as DNA: TGCGCCAGCAGCAGGACAGGGCCAAAAGATACGCAGTATTTT.

For the CDR3, the DNA is TGTGCCAGCAGCTCCGTGGACACCTACACCGGGGAGCTGTTTTTT. This translates into CASSSVDTYTGELFF. V usage is TRBV2 and J usage is TRBJ2-2, with a tentative D call TRBD1 (5 bases). Per germline, CDR1 SNHLY and CDR2 FYNNEI. Trimming stripped 6 bases from V and 3 bases from J, with 14 bases between. The CDR3 is 15 residues long.